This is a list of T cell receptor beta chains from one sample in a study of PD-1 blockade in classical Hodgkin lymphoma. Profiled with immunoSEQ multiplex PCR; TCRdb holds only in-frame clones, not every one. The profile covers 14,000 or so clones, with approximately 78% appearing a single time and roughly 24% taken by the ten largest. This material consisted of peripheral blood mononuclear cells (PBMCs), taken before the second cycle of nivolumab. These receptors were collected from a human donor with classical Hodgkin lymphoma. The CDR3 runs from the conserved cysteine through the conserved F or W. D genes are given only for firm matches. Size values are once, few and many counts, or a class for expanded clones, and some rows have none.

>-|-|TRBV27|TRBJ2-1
TGTGCCAGCAGCCAAGGGGGAAATGAGCAGTTCTTC
CASSQGGNEQFF
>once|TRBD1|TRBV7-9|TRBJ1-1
TGTGCCAGCAGCCAACAGGGGGCGATTACTGAAGCTTTCTTT
CASSQQGAITEAFF
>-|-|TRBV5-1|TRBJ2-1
TGCGCCAGCGGACCGGGAGATTTACAAAATGAGCAGTTCTTC
CASGPGDLQNEQFF
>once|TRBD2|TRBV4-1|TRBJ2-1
TGCGCCAGCAGCCAAGACAGTAGCGGGATAACCTACAATGAGCAGTTCTTC
CASSQDSSGITYNEQFF
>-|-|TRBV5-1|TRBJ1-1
TGCGCCAGCAGGATGAACACTGAAGCTTTCTTT
CASRMNTEAFF
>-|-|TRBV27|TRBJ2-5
TGTGCCAGCAGTCGCGTGGTTCAGGAGACCCAGTACTTC
CASSRVVQETQYF
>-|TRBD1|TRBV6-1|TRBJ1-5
TGTGCCAGCAGTGACCTCGACAGGGTGGGTCAGCCCCAGCATTTT
CASSDLDRVGQPQHF
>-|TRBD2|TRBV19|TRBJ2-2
TGTGCCAGTAGTAAGGGACTAGCGGGGGGCGCCGGGGAGCTGTTTTTT
CASSKGLAGGAGELFF
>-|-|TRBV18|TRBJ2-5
TGTGCCAGCTCCCTTAACCGATACCAAGAGACCCAGTACTTC
CASSLNRYQETQYF
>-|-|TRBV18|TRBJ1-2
TGTGCCAGCTCACCAGTTAGCGGGGATCAGGGGATTGGCTACACCTTC
CASSPVSGDQGIGYTF
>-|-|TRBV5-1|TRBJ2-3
TGCGCCAGCAGCGTCGGGCCAGGGGGGTGGGATACGCAGTATTTT
CASSVGPGGWDTQYF
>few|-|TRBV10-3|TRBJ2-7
TGTGCCATCAGCCGGCAAAGCTACGAGCAGTACTTC
CAISRQSYEQYF
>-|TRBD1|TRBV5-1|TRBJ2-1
TGCGCCAGCAGCTTTCAGGGGGCGCGCCACAATGAGCAGTTCTTC
CASSFQGARHNEQFF